These 3 T cell receptor beta chains share one sample of origin, sequenced in a study of regulatory T cells in long-lasting Graves disease (dated by TCRdb to about 2021). Library creation used multiplex PCR. Data came from an Illumina HiSeq 4000. To build TCR beta libraries, CDR3 regions were amplified by Arm-PCR using iRepertoire HTBI primers. The public reads were reprocessed in TCRdb via fastp at Q25 and MiXCR, keeping in-frame beta chains. Records with the same CDR3 protein are collapsed into one entry carrying the most frequent genes and DNA. A total of over 300,000 distinct CDR3 sequences appear in this sample, 15% of them only once. The ten largest clones represent about a fifth of the sample. The label giving this sample's time point can be read as: newly diagnosed GD, antithyroid drugs for less than 3 months. For both TCR sequencing and RNA sequencing, RNA was extracted from PBMCs using TRIzol.

Sequenced material: peripheral blood mononuclear cells (PBMCs), taken at new diagnosis, from a patient treated with antithyroid drugs. These receptors were collected from a female donor with Graves disease.

The rearrangement uses TRBV12-3 or TRBV12-4 and TRBJ2-3, with D unclear. Judging by the DNA end, TRBJ1-5 fits better; the J call may be wrong. This CDR3 spans 13 amino acids. In nucleotides, the CDR3 is TGTGCCAGCAGCTCTGGGCGCACAGATACGCAGCATTTT. Amino acid sequence: CASSSGRTDTQHF.

V and J are TRBV20-1 and TRBJ1-6; perhaps TRBD1 as D (6 bases). The germline V gene has CDR1 DFQATT and CDR2 SNEGSKA (reference sequence). Trimming took off 5 bases at V and 10 bases at J, with 21 bases between the two ends. CDR3 length: 15 residues. The CDR3 spells CSAPPPGVEDSPLHF. The DNA of the CDR3 is TGCAGTGCTCCCCCCCCAGGGGTAGAAGACTCACCCCTCCACTTT.

Turning to this clonotype: The conserved phenylalanine or tryptophan normally closing the CDR3 is absent here, so this likely arose from a read error. J is TRBJ2-7 and V is TRBV6-1, with TRBD1 as a possible D gene (6 bases). Germline CDR1 MNHNS, CDR2 SASEGT. V was clipped by 3 bases and J by 0 bases, with 12 bases between them. The CDR3 totals 15 residues. The CDR3 region has the DNA TGTGCCAGCAGTGATTTAGACAGGAGCTCCTACGAGCAGTACTTG. It encodes CASSDLDRSSYEQYL.